The next 32 T cell receptor beta chains were all read from a single sample in a study of T cell responses to AZD1222 COVID-19 vaccine. Sequencing used immunoSEQ multiplex PCR; TCRdb keeps in-frame clones, though not all of them. The data show approximately 120,000 clones, approximately 90% seen once. The starting material was peripheral blood, obtained on day 0 of AZD1222 vaccination. These receptors were taken from an adult in good health.

A word on this clone: Other DNA sequences of this sample code for an identical CDR3. The J gene is TRBJ1-1, the V gene TRBV19; D might be TRBD1 (5 bases). The CDR3 has 14 residues. V shed 1 base and J shed 0 bases, with 6 bases lying between them. The germline V gene encodes CDR1 LNHDA and CDR2 SQIVND (reference sequence). The CDR3: CASSIGQLNTEAFF. The CDR3 DNA follows: TGTGCCAGTAGTATAGGACAGTTGAACACTGAAGCTTTCTTT. The complete variable domain, with remaining parts taken from reference TRBV19 and TRBJ1-1, reads DGGITQSPKYLFRKEGQNVTLSCEQNLNHDAMYWYRQDPGQGLRLIYYSQIVNDFQKGDIAEGYSVSREKKESFPLTVTSAQKNPTAFYLCASSIGQLNTEAFFGQGTRLTVV.

The rearrangement uses TRBV3-1 (or the pseudogene TRBV3-2) and TRBJ2-3, with D tentatively TRBD1 or TRBD2 (6 bases each). Germline CDR1 reads LGHDT; CDR2 reads YNNKEL (reference sequence). CDR3 length: 14 amino acids. Trimming removed 6 bases at V and 2 bases at J, with 12 bases between. The CDR3 reads CASRRTGATDTQYF. The CDR3 DNA is TGTGCCAGCAGGAGAACGGGGGCCACAGATACGCAGTATTTT.

This clone is a singleton in its sample. The rearrangement uses TRBV11-2 and TRBJ2-1; D assignment may be TRBD1 or TRBD2 (6 bases each). Germline CDR1 reads SGHAT; CDR2 reads FQNNGV. The CDR3 runs to 13 residues. V was cut by 5 bases and J by 7 bases, with 12 bases left in between. Here the CDR3 reads CASSNTGRNEQFF. CDR3 in DNA: TGTGCCAGCAGCAATACAGGGAGGAATGAGCAGTTCTTC.

The chain carries TRBV28 and TRBJ1-4; D remains unclear. With 7 bases removed from V and 5 bases from J, the gap between germline ends came to 5 bases. The CDR3 covers 11 residues. The germline V gene encodes CDR1 MDHEN and CDR2 SYDVKM. The CDR3 is CASTTNEKLFF. The CDR3 DNA sequence: TGTGCCAGCACCACGAATGAAAAACTGTTTTTT.

This clone was seen only a few times. J is TRBJ1-3 and V is TRBV12-2. TRBV12-2 constitutes a pseudogene. The CDR3 covers 12 residues. CDR3 sequence reads: CASRLTGNTIYF. Here the CDR3 DNA reads TGTGCAAGTCGCTTAACTGGAAACACCATATATTTT.

The chain links TRBV24-1 to TRBJ2-1; TRBD2 matches 9 bases. V lost 6 bases to trimming and J lost 4 bases; unmatched junction nucleotides: 6. The CDR3 sequence is 15 residues long. CDR1 and CDR2 (germline): KGHDR, SFDVKD. In DNA, the CDR3 is TGTGCCACCAGTCCCGCTAGCGGGGTATACAATGAGCAGTTCTTC. Amino acids: CATSPASGVYNEQFF.

The CDR3 coding sequence is TGTGCCAGCAGTCCCCGACGAGGCGACGAGCAGTACTTC. It is translated as CASSPRRGDEQYF. The J gene is TRBJ2-7, the V gene TRBV27; D unclear. This CDR3 has 13 residues. CDR1 is MNHEY, CDR2 SMNVEV, per germline (reference sequence). The V end was cut by 5 bases, the J end by 5 bases, with 13 bases between.

The CDR3 DNA sequence: TGTGCCAGCAGCAACTTCCGCCCGGAAGCTTTCTTT. This encodes CASSNFRPEAFF. This chain connects TRBV21-1 to TRBJ1-1. TRBV21-1 is a pseudogene. The CDR3 length is 12 residues.

This chain connects TRBV25-1 to TRBJ1-2; TRBD1 might be the D (6 bases). V lost 2 bases and J lost 1, with 8 bases in between. The CDR3 loop spans 14 amino acids. Germline V gene data show CDR1 as MGHDK and CDR2 as SYGVNS. DNA for the CDR3: TGTGCCAGCAGTGAACCAGGGGTTAACTATGGCTACACCTTC. It is translated as CASSEPGVNYGYTF.

The chain employs TRBV23-1 and TRBJ1-5; no definite D call. TRBV23-1 is an ORF; its function is uncertain. CDR3 length equals 17 residues. Trimming took 0 bases from V and 0 from J, leaving 12 bases between them. The CDR3 DNA sequence: TGCGCCAGCAGTCAATCTTTTACGGAGAATAGCAATCAGCCCCAGCATTTT. Translated: CASSQSFTENSNQPQHF.

This chain joins TRBV7-9 and TRBJ2-1, with D maybe TRBD2 (7 bases). V dropped 1 base and J dropped 0 bases, with 16 bases sitting between them. From germline, CDR1 is SEHNR and CDR2 FQNEAQ (reference sequence). This CDR3 contains 18 residues. The DNA of the CDR3 is TGTGCCAGCAGCTTAGGCGGTGCGGGGGCGAGCTCCTACAATGAGCAGTTCTTC. This codes for CASSLGGAGASSYNEQFF.

V is TRBV27 and J is TRBJ2-5, with D perhaps given as TRBD1 or TRBD2 (5 bases each). Trimming pared 0 bases from V and 5 bases from J, leaving 16 bases between. This CDR3 comprises 16 residues. In germline, CDR1 is MNHEY, CDR2 SMNVEV (reference sequence). The CDR3 here is CASSLSRGDGYETQYF. For the CDR3, the DNA is TGTGCCAGCAGTTTATCGAGAGGGGACGGTTATGAGACCCAGTACTTC.

Notes on this clone: The conserved closing phenylalanine or tryptophan is absent in this CDR3, likely reflecting a read error. Because the CDR3's place on the DNA is in doubt, the DNA is left out and the CDR3 is given as listed by TCRdb. The CDR3 region is CASSKPQGSRNL. The chain employs TRBV19 and TRBJ1-2. CDR1 is LNHDA and CDR2 is SQIVND in the germline V gene (reference sequence). Ends included, the CDR3 has 12 residues.

The CDR3 sequence is CASSLVGGGKVVYF. CDR3 coding DNA: TGTGCCAGCAGCTTAGTTGGGGGAGGGAAGGTTGTGTACTTC. The rearrangement links TRBV7-2 to TRBJ2-7, with TRBD2 matching over 7 bases. The CDR3 contains 14 residues. Germline values: CDR1 SGHTA, CDR2 FQGNSA. With 1 base clipped from V and 12 bases from J, the junction kept 12 bases outside the gene matches. Together with reference TRBV7-2 and TRBJ2-7, the CDR3 gives the full variable domain: GAGVSQSPSNKVTEKGKDVELRCDPISGHTALYWYRQSLGQGLEFLIYFQGNSAPDKSGLPSDRFSAERTGGSVSTLTIQRTQQEDSAVYLCASSLVGGGKVVYFGPGTRLTVT.

The chain couples TRBV27 to TRBJ2-7; 12 bases agree with TRBD2. The CDR3 sequence is 15 residues long. The germline CDR1 and CDR2 sequences are MNHEY and SMNVEV (reference sequence). Trimming at V came to 1 base and at J to 7 bases, leaving 5 bases not matched to a gene. CDR3 sequence reads: CASSLYPGLAGEQYF. CDR3 nucleotide sequence: TGTGCCAGCAGTTTATATCCGGGACTAGCGGGTGAGCAGTACTTC.

CDR3 loop: CASRLSPGSGTEAFF. CDR3 bases: TGTGCCAGCAGACTCTCCCCAGGGTCGGGGACTGAAGCTTTCTTT. V is TRBV6-5 and J is TRBJ1-1, with D possibly TRBD1 on 5 matching bases. Trimming took 6 bases from V and 5 from J, leaving 19 bases between them. This CDR3 contains 15 residues. Germline values: CDR1 MNHEY, CDR2 SVGAGI.

V and J are TRBV4-2 and TRBJ2-1; TRBD2 matches at 9 bases. Germline trimming cut 0 bases from V and 15 bases from J; bases unmatched to any gene: 6. CDR3 length: 13 residues. Looked up from germline, CDR1 is LGHNA and CDR2 is YNFKEQ. The CDR3 coding sequence is TGTGCCAGCAGCCAAGACCGGACTAGCGTAAGGTTCTTC. The encoded protein is CASSQDRTSVRFF.

V usage is TRBV29-1 and J usage is TRBJ1-2, with D unresolved. Germline values: CDR1 SQVTM, CDR2 ANQGSEA. The CDR3 totals 12 residues. Trimming took 5 bases from V and 3 from J, leaving 10 bases between them. In DNA form, the CDR3 reads TGCAGCGTTAGCTTGGGAGACTATGGCTACACCTTC. Amino acid sequence: CSVSLGDYGYTF.

The CDR3 DNA follows: TGTGCCAGCACCCTCCGGGGAGCGGTTGGCTCCTACGAGCAGTACTTC. It encodes CASTLRGAVGSYEQYF. This chain joins TRBV27 and TRBJ2-7; weak D call: TRBD2 (5 bases). CDR3 size: 16 residues. V was cut by 7 bases and J by 0 bases, with 19 bases left in between. Germline CDR1 reads MNHEY; CDR2 reads SMNVEV (reference sequence).

This clone was observed once. The chain couples TRBV6-5 to TRBJ1-2; no firm D call. Germline V gives CDR1 MNHEY, CDR2 SVGAGI. The CDR3 consists of 13 residues. Trimming removed 7 bases from V and 4 bases from J, with 13 bases in between. CDR3 protein: CASTGGRSYGYTF. Here the CDR3 DNA reads TGTGCCAGCACGGGAGGGCGGTCCTATGGCTACACCTTC.

V and J are TRBV29-1 and TRBJ2-2, with D perhaps TRBD2 (5 bases). Germline CDR1 and CDR2: SQVTM and ANQGSEA. This CDR3 is built from 12 residues. Trimming took 4 bases from V and 4 from J, leaving 7 bases between them. CDR3 amino acids: CSVGAGTGELFF. CDR3 DNA sequence: TGCAGCGTTGGGGCGGGCACCGGGGAGCTGTTTTTT.

V usage is TRBV15 and J usage is TRBJ2-7; D could derive from TRBD1 or TRBD2 (5 bases each). V lost 1 base to trimming and J lost 4 bases, with 11 bases between them. Germline V gives CDR1 LNHNV, CDR2 YYDKDF (reference sequence). The length of the CDR3 is 14 residues. The CDR3 sequence: CATSRGGISYEQYF. For the CDR3, the DNA is TGTGCCACCAGCAGAGGGGGGATCTCATACGAGCAGTACTTC.

The rearrangement links TRBV29-1 to TRBJ1-1; D ambiguous. Trimming removed 4 bases from V and 2 bases from J, with 5 bases in between. Germline V lookup: CDR1 SQVTM, CDR2 ANQGSEA. The CDR3 is 11 amino acids. CDR3 coding DNA: TGCAGCGTTGTCACTAACACTGAAGCTTTCTTT. Encoded protein: CSVVTNTEAFF.

This clone was seen once. This sequence joins TRBV9 and TRBJ2-3; 8 bases map to TRBD2. Germline assignment: CDR1 SGDLS and CDR2 YYNGEE. The ends lost 4 bases at V and 6 bases at J; junction bases unmatched: 10. The CDR3 length is 15 residues. The CDR3 here is CASSSEGRGGDTQYF. The CDR3 region has the DNA TGTGCCAGCAGCTCGGAGGGCCGCGGGGGGGATACGCAGTATTTT. Together with reference TRBV9 and TRBJ2-3, the CDR3 gives the full variable domain: DSGVTQTPKHLITATGQRVTLRCSPRSGDLSVYWYQQSLDQGLQFLIQYYNGEERAKGNILERFSAQQFPDLHSELNLSSLELGDSALYFCASSSEGRGGDTQYFGPGTRLTVL.

The chain has TRBV19 and TRBJ2-3, with TRBD2 matching over 15 bases. Per germline, CDR1 LNHDA and CDR2 SQIVND (reference sequence). The junction had 4 bases not matched to a gene; V was cut back by 4 bases and J by 5 bases. CDR3 size: 16 residues. The chain's CDR3 is CASSRTSGGAQDTQYF. The CDR3 coding sequence is TGTGCCAGTAGTAGGACTAGCGGGGGGGCACAAGATACGCAGTATTTT.

This chain connects TRBV5-1 to TRBJ1-2; D gene uncertain. V dropped 1 base and J dropped 4 bases, with 11 bases sitting between them. The CDR3 covers 14 residues. The germline gives CDR1 SGHRS, CDR2 YFSETQ. This chain's CDR3 is CASSLRQMSYGYTF. The CDR3 DNA follows: TGCGCCAGCAGCTTGAGGCAGATGAGCTATGGCTACACCTTC.

The chain uses TRBV12-5 and TRBJ1-1, with D uncertain. Germline V CDR1 and CDR2: LGHNT, FRNRAP. The CDR3 has 13 residues. Trimming took off 7 bases at V and 4 bases at J, with 13 bases between the two ends. The CDR3 spells CASAQYLGTEAFF. CDR3 DNA sequence: TGTGCTAGTGCCCAATACTTAGGCACTGAAGCTTTCTTT.

The V and J genes are TRBV5-1 and TRBJ2-3, with D possibly matching TRBD2 (6 bases). CDR3 length: 14 residues. The V and J ends lost 4 bases and 6 bases respectively, with 15 bases between them. Germline V lookup: CDR1 SGHRS, CDR2 YFSETQ. CDR3 bases: TGCGCCAGCAGCCCCTCAGCGGGTTTGGATACGCAGTATTTT. Its translation is CASSPSAGLDTQYF.

The chain is built from TRBV2 and TRBJ1-1; D call uncertain. The V gene's germline CDR1 is SNHLY and CDR2 FYNNEI. The CDR3 is made up of 13 amino acids. Trimming left V 4 bases short and J 1 base short, with 7 bases between. As DNA, the CDR3 is TGTGCCAGCAGTGCGGCTCAGAACACTGAAGCTTTCTTT. Amino acids: CASSAAQNTEAFF.

The count of this clone is one. The V gene is TRBV25-1, the J gene TRBJ2-2; D remains unclear. The V end lost 4 bases, the J end lost 4 bases, and 7 bases lay between the germline ends. This CDR3 is 13 amino acids long. CDR1 is MGHDK and CDR2 is SYGVNS in the germline V gene. The CDR3 nucleotides are TGTGCCAGCAGTGGGCGAACCACCGGGGAGCTGTTTTTT. Translating gives CASSGRTTGELFF.

This clone was picked up one time. The chain is built from TRBV10-3 and TRBJ2-7; D is perhaps TRBD1 (7 bases). Germline V gene sequence: CDR1 ENHRY, CDR2 SYGVKD. The V end was cut by 11 bases, the J end by 0 bases, with 26 bases between. This CDR3 has 17 amino acids. The CDR3 bases are TGTGCCTGGGGGGCCCAGGGGGAAACGGAGAGCTCCTACGAGCAGTACTTC. Its translation: CAWGAQGETESSYEQYF.

This clone was seen only once. The chain uses TRBV27 and TRBJ1-5; D is unresolved. This CDR3 is 15 amino acids long. Germline loops: CDR1 MNHEY, CDR2 SMNVEV (reference sequence). Trimming left V 2 bases short and J 4 bases short, with 12 bases between. The CDR3 DNA follows: TGTGCCAGCAGTTTACTGTCAAAGAAGAATCAGCCCCAGCATTTT. Translating gives CASSLLSKKNQPQHF.